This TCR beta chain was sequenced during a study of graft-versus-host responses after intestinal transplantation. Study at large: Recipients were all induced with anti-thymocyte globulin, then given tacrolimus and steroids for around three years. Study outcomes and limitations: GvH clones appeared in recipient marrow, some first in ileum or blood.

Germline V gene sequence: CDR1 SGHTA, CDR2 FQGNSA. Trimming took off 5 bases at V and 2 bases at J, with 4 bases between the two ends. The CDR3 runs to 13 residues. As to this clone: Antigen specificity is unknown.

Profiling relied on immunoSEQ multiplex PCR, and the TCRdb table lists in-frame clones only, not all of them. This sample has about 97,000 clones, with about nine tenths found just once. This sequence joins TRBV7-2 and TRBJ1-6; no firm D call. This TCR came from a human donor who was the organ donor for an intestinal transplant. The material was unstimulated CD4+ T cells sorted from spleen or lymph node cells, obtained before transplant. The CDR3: CASSQTYNSPLHF. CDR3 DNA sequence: TGTGCCAGCAGCCAAACCTATAATTCACCCCTCCACTTT. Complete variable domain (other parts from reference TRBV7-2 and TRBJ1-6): GAGVSQSPSNKVTEKGKDVELRCDPISGHTALYWYRQSLGQGLEFLIYFQGNSAPDKSGLPSDRFSAERTGGSVSTLTIQRTQQEDSAVYLCASSQTYNSPLHFGNGTRLTVT.